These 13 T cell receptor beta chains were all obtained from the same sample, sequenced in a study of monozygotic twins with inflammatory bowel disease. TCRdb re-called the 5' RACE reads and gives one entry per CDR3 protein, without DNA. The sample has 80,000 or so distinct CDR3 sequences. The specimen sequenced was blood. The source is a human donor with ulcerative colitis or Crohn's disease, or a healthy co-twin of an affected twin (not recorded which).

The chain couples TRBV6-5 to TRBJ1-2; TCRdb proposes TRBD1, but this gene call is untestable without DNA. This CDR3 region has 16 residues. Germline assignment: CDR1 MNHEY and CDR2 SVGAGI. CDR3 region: CASSYSNRENMVGYTF.

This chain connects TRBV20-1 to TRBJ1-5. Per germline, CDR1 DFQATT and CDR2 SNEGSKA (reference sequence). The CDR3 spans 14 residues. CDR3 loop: CSARDPSSNQPQHF.

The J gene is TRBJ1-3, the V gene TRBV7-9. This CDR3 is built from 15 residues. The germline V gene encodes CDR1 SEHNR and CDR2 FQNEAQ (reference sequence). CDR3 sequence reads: CASSLFGEAGNTIYF. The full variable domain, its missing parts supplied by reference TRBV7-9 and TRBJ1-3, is DTGVSQNPRHKITKRGQNVTFRCDPISEHNRLYWYRQTLGQGPEFLTYFQNEAQLEKSRLLSDRFSAERPKGSFSTLEIQRTEQGDSAMYLCASSLFGEAGNTIYFGEGSWLTVV.

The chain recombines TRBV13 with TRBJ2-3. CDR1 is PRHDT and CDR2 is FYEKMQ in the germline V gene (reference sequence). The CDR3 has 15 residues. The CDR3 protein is CASSLGLANTDTQYF.

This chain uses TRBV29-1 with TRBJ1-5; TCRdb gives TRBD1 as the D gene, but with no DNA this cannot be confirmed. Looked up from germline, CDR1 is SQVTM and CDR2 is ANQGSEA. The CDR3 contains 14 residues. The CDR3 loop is CSVADRGQDQPQHF.

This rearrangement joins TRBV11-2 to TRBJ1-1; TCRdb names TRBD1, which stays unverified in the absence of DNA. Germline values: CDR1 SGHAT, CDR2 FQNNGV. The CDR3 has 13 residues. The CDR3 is CASSSRGATEAFF.

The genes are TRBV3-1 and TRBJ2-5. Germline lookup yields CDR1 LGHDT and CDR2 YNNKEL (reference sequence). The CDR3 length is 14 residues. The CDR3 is CASSQDVAFETQYF.

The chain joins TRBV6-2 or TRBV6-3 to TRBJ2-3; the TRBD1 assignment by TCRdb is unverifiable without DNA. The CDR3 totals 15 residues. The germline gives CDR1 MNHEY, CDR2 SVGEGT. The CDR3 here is CASTLQGARTDTQYF.

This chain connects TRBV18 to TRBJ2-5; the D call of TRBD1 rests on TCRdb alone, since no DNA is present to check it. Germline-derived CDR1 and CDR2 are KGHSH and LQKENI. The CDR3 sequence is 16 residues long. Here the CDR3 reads CASSPLYTPSDETQYF.

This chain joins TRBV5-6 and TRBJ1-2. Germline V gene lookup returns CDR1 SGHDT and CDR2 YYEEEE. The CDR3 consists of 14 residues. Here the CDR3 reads CASSYRWAGYGYTF.

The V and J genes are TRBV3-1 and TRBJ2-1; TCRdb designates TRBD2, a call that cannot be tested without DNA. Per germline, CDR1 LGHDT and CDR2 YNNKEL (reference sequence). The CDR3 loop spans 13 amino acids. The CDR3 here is CASSQRIGGAEFF.

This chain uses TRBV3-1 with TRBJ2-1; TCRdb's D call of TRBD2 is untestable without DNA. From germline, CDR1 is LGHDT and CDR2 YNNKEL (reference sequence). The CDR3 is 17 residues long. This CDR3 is CASSATEWGLAFSEQFF.

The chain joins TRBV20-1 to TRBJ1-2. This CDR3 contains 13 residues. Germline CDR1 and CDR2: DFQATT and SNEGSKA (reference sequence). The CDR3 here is CSARDRRTYGYTF.